This T cell receptor (beta chain) was identified during a study of response to subunit inactivated influenza vaccine. Overall study results and limits: Every seasonal influenza vaccination brings in few new T cells, the authors suggested.

Notes on this clonotype: Its antigen is currently unknown.

Each CDR3 protein is one row after TCRdb ran MiXCR on the RT-PCR reads. Of 550,000 to 600,000 distinct CDR3 sequences detected, approximately 12% appear once; the ten largest clones hold approximately 10%. Per germline, CDR1 SGHRS and CDR2 YFSETQ. The CDR3 length is 15 residues. Between the trimmed V and J ends, which lost 5 bases and 2 bases, there was a span of 14 bases. The source is a man in his fifties who received an inactivated influenza vaccine. This material consisted of PBMCs from blood, taken on the day of vaccination. The chain links TRBV5-1 to TRBJ1-5; D not resolved. The CDR3 DNA reads as TGCGCCAGCAGACTTCATCCTCGGGGCAATCAGCCCCAGCATTTT. Translation gives CASRLHPRGNQPQHF.